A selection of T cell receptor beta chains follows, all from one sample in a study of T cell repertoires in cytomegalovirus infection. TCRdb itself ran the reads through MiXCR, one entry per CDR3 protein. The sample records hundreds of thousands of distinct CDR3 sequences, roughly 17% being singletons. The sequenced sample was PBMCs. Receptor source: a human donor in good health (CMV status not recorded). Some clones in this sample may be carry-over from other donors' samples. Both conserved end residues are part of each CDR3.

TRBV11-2 CASSTTRGRTGGHEQYF
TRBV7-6 CASSEQGAGNSPLHF
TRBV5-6 CASSLTGAQETQYF
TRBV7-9 CASSLALSWGTSEVANEKLFF
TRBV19 CASREDGTTVQPQHF
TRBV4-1 CASSVSGTGISYEQYF
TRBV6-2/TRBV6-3 CASSSLVQEQYF
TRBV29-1 CSVEGTTNTDTQYF
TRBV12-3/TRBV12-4 CASRPQGAGNSPLHF
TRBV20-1 CSAERGPQGTEAFF
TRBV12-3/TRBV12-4 CASSLGQGGLGYTF
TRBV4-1 CASSFDGGQNTEAFF
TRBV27 CASSLSKGWVSGYTF
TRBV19 CATYPWGGSSTGELFF
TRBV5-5 CASSFRDRGYNEQFF
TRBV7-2 CASTARQVGETQYF
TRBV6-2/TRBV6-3 CASSHRVAGGRYYNEQFF
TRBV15 CATSRGNSGGTDTQYF
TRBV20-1 CSATREAVYEQYF
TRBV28 CASTSGEPNIQYF
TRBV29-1 CSVELGTVYTNYGYTF
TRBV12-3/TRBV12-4 CASSFVGYEQYF
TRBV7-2 CASSLATGGDYEQYF
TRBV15 CATSTAGGPSNIQYF
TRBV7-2 CASSLQGAGNSPLHF
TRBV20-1 CSARGTGGANTEAFF
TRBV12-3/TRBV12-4 CASSLRVKGASYEQYF
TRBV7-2 CASSEAGGAGKTQYF
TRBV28 CASSPLGTGFVSVGYTF
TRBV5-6 CASSKDRGVYEQYF
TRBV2 CASSEAPGYQPQHF
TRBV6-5 CASIGFFGRGPEVATNEKLFF
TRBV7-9 CASSWAAAAYNEQFF
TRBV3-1 CASSQVSEQYF
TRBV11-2 CASTPVSNYGYTF
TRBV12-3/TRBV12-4 CASSLQGGVYNEQFF
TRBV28 CASKDQFYEQYF
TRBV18 CASSPTAQGEETQYF
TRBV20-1 CSARDGGRQPQHF
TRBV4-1 CASSQRTGGTPEAFF